The entry below gives a single T cell receptor (beta chain) sequence along with its context. Its antigen is unknown. V lost 0 bases, J lost 0 bases, and 7 bases stayed unmatched. Germline CDR1 is DFQATT and CDR2 is SNEGSKA (reference sequence). The CDR3 contains 16 residues. With a J-beta primer mix and a sample-barcoded 5' primer, a second PCR ran about 6 to 11 cycles. MiXCR, applied by TCRdb to the 5' RACE reads, yields one record per CDR3 protein. The table shows 850,000 to 950,000 distinct CDR3 sequences, with under 30% occurring only once. This specimen belongs to a study of blood T cells in healthy people across ages. Study-level information: Template switching retrieved approximately one barcoded beta molecule for each two T cells. Study-wide findings and caveats: Naive T cell percentage strongly correlated with TCR beta diversity. Observed TCR beta diversity per million T cells went down as age went up. This fall followed a roughly linear course with age.

The chain carries TRBV20-1 and TRBJ2-5; 7 nucleotides align to TRBD2. The material sequenced was blood. The receptor was isolated from a woman older than 75 in good health. The CDR3 DNA is TGCAGTGCTAGAGAAGTATATCGGGGGGACCAAGAGACCCAGTACTTC. Protein product: CSAREVYRGDQETQYF.